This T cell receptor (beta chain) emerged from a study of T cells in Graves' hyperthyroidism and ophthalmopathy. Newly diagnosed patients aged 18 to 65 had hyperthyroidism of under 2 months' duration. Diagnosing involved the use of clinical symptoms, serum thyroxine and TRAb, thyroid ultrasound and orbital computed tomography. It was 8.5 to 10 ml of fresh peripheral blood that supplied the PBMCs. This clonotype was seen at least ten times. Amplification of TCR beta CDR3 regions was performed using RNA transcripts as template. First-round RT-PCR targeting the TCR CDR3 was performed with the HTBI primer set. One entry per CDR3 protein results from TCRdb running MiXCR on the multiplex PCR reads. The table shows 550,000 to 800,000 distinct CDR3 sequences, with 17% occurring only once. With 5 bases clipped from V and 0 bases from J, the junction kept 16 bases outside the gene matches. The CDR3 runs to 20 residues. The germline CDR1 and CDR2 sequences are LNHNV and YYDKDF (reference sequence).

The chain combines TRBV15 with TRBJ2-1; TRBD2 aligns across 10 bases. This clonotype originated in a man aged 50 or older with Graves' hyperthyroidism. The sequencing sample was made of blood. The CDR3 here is CATSGTYVGLAIGSYNEQFF. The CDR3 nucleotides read TGTGCCACCAGCGGGACCTACGTGGGACTAGCGATTGGCTCCTACAATGAGCAGTTCTTC.